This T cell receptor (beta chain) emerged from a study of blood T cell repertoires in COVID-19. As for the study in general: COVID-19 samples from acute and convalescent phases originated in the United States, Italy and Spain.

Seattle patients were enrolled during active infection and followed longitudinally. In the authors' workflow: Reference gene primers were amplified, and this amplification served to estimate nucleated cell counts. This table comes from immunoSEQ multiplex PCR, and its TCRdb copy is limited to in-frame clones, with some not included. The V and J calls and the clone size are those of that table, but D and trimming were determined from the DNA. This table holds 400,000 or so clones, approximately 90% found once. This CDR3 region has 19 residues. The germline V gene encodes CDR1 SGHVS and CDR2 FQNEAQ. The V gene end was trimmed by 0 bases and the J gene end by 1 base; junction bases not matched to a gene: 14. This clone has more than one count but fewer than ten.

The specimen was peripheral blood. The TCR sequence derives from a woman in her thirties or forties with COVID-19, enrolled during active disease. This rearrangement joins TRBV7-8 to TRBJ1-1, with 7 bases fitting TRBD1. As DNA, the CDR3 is TGTGCCAGCAGCTTAGCCACCACATTAAACAGGGGAGGGAACACTGAAGCTTTCTTT. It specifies CASSLATTLNRGGNTEAFF.